This T cell receptor (beta chain) originates from a study of CD8 T cells in Susac syndrome. An input of about 0.5 to 1 ug of RNA was subjected to reverse transcription using random hexamers. A single record per CDR3 protein comes from TCRdb applying MiXCR to the immunoSEQ multiplex PCR reads. In the table there are 50,000 to 65,000 distinct CDR3 sequences, just over 90% of which are singletons. This clonotype was seen a handful of times. Sequencing of TCR beta was performed on blood CD8+ T cells and on blood CD4+ T cells. This CDR3 has 16 residues. Germline values: CDR1 SGHRS, CDR2 YFSETQ. V gave up 1 base and J gave up 4 bases, with 17 bases separating them.

This rearrangement joins TRBV5-1 to TRBJ1-2; perhaps TRBD1 as D (6 bases). This receptor was taken from a human donor in good health. Sequences were obtained from CD8+ T cells from PBMCs. In nucleotides, the CDR3 is TGCGCCAGCAGCTTGACCCTTGGACAGCCCGGCTATGGCTACACCTTC. Amino acids: CASSLTLGQPGYGYTF.